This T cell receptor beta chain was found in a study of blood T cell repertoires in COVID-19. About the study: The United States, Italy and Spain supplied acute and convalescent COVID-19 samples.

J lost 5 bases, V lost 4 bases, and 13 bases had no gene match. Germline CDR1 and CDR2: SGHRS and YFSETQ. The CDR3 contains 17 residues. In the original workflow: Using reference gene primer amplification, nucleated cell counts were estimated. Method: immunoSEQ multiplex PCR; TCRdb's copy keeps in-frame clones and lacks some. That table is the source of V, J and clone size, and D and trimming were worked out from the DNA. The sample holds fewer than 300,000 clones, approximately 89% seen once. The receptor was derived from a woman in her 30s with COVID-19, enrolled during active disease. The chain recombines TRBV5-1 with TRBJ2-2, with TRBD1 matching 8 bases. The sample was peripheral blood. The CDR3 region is CASSADGSGGGTGELFF. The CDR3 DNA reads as TGCGCCAGCAGCGCGGATGGATCAGGGGGCGGTACCGGGGAGCTGTTTTTT.